These 11 T cell receptor beta chains originate from one sample sequenced in a study of PD-1 blockade in mismatch repair-deficient tumors. Sequencing was performed with immunoSEQ multiplex PCR; in TCRdb, only in-frame clones are kept and a portion is missing. The sample has some 85,000 clones, 70% to 90% seen once. This specimen was peripheral blood, taken 44 weeks after starting pembrolizumab. The receptors originated from an adult with mismatch repair-deficient cancer.

This chain joins TRBV2 and TRBJ1-4; no firm D call. The germline V gene encodes CDR1 SNHLY and CDR2 FYNNEI. The CDR3 length is 14 residues. V gave up 7 bases and J gave up 0 bases, with 9 bases separating them. The CDR3 DNA follows: TGTGCCAGCATTAGGGAGGCAACTAATGAAAAACTGTTTTTT. It codes for CASIREATNEKLFF.

The rearrangement links TRBV11-3 to TRBJ2-7, with D unresolved. Germline values: CDR1 SGHNT, CDR2 YENEEA. This CDR3 has 14 amino acids. The germline V and J ends were trimmed by 6 bases and 4 bases, with 16 bases remaining between them. The CDR3 loop is CASSTGGFRYEQYF. The CDR3 nucleotides are TGTGCCAGCAGTACGGGTGGGTTTCGTTACGAGCAGTACTTC.

This chain links TRBV5-4 with TRBJ2-1; tentatively, D is TRBD2 (6 bases). Germline CDR1 SGHNT, CDR2 YYREEE (reference sequence). V was clipped by 3 bases and J by 7 bases, with 14 bases between them. The CDR3 is made up of 14 amino acids. CDR3 coding DNA: TGTGCCAGCAGCTCCGAGGGACTTTCGAATGAGCAGTTCTTC. It yields the protein CASSSEGLSNEQFF.

The chain joins TRBV7-6 to TRBJ2-1, with D tentatively TRBD2 (5 bases). CDR3 length: 13 residues. Trimming cost V 2 bases and J 9 bases, with 11 bases left between them. Looked up from germline, CDR1 is SGHVS and CDR2 is FNYEAQ. Written as DNA, the CDR3 is TGTGCCAGCAGCTTATTACTAGACCGTGAGCAGTTCTTC. Its translation: CASSLLLDREQFF.

The table lists this clone with a count of one. The chain is built from TRBV7-3 and TRBJ2-7; 8 bases map to TRBD1. Germline V gene data show CDR1 as SGHTA and CDR2 as FQGTGA. V lost 2 bases, J lost 3 bases, and 3 bases stayed unmatched. The CDR3 covers 14 residues. CDR3 amino acids: CASSLQTGDYEQYF. Here the CDR3 DNA reads TGTGCCAGCAGCTTACAGACAGGGGACTACGAGCAGTACTTC.

The count of this clone is one. The V call is TRBV6-1, the J call TRBJ1-2, with D perhaps TRBD1 (6 bases). Trimming removed 7 bases from V and 5 bases from J, with 14 bases in between. There are 13 residues in the CDR3. Germline V gene lookup returns CDR1 MNHNS and CDR2 SASEGT. The CDR3 here is CASNQGLGYGYTF. CDR3 bases: TGTGCCAGCAATCAGGGGCTTGGGTATGGCTACACCTTC.

This rearrangement joins TRBV10-2 to TRBJ2-1, with 7 positions matching TRBD2. The CDR3 runs to 14 residues. V lost 4 bases, J lost 6 bases, and 6 bases stayed unmatched. CDR1 WSHSY and CDR2 SAAADI come from the germline V gene. CDR3 region: CASSARGSLNEQFF. For the CDR3, the DNA is TGCGCCAGCAGTGCCCGCGGGAGCCTCAATGAGCAGTTCTTC.

This clone was detected only once. This chain connects TRBV6-1 to TRBJ2-7; D gene ambiguous. The CDR3 consists of 11 residues. Germline values: CDR1 MNHNS, CDR2 SASEGT. V was cut by 5 bases and J by 5 bases, with 7 bases left in between. The CDR3 protein is CASSYLDEQYF. DNA for the CDR3: TGTGCCAGCAGTTACCTCGACGAGCAGTACTTC.

The chain recombines TRBV6-5 with TRBJ1-2; D may be TRBD1 (6 bases). CDR3 size: 13 residues. Germline CDR1 MNHEY, CDR2 SVGAGI. Trimming removed 6 bases from V and 8 bases from J, with 16 bases in between. CDR3 in amino acids: CASSLNREQGYTF. CDR3 coding DNA: TGTGCCAGCAGCTTAAACAGGGAGCAAGGCTACACCTTC.

The rearrangement joins TRBV5-4 to TRBJ2-7; 10 bases are a match to TRBD1. This CDR3 has 14 amino acids. Trimming at V came to 3 bases and at J to 2 bases, leaving 2 bases not matched to a gene. Germline V gene data show CDR1 as SGHNT and CDR2 as YYREEE (reference sequence). This chain's CDR3 is CASSWGTGAYEQYF. CDR3 sequence (DNA): TGTGCCAGCAGCTGGGGGACAGGGGCCTACGAGCAGTACTTC.

This clone came up once. The chain combines TRBV19 with TRBJ2-1; D tentatively fits TRBD1 or TRBD2 (5 bases each). The CDR3 contains 13 residues. V dropped 3 bases and J dropped 9 bases, with 12 bases sitting between them. Looked up from germline, CDR1 is LNHDA and CDR2 is SQIVND (reference sequence). The CDR3 sequence: CASSMGEQSEQFF. The CDR3 nucleotides read TGTGCCAGTAGTATGGGGGAGCAGAGTGAGCAGTTCTTC. Full variable domain (missing parts from reference TRBV19 and TRBJ2-1): DGGITQSPKYLFRKEGQNVTLSCEQNLNHDAMYWYRQDPGQGLRLIYYSQIVNDFQKGDIAEGYSVSREKKESFPLTVTSAQKNPTAFYLCASSMGEQSEQFFGPGTRLTVL.